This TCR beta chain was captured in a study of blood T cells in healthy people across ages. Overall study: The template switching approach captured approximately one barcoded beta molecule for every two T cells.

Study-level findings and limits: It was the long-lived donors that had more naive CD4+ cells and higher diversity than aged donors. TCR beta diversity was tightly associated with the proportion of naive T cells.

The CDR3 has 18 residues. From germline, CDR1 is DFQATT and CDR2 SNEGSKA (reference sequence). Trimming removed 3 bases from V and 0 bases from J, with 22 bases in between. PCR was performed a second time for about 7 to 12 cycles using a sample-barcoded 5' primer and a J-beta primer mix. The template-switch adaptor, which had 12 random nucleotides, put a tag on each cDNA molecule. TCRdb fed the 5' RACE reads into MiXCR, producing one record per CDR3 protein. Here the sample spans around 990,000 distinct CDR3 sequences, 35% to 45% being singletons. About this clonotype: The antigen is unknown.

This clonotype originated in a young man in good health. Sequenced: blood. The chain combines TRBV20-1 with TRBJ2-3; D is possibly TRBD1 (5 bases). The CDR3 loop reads CSARTDPLSYTSTDTQYF. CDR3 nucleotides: TGCAGTGCTAGGACAGACCCCTTGTCATACACGAGCACAGATACGCAGTATTTT.